The rows below give T cell receptor beta chains drawn from one sample of a study of blood T cell repertoires in COVID-19. Method: immunoSEQ multiplex PCR; TCRdb's copy keeps in-frame clones and lacks some. This table holds 300,000 or so clones, around 90% found once. Sequencing was done on a sample of peripheral blood. The origin of the receptors is a woman in her thirties or forties with acute or convalescent COVID-19. CDR3s include the opening cysteine and the closing phenylalanine or tryptophan. Each record gives: clone size, J gene, CDR3 length, D gene, V gene, CDR3 protein, CDR3 DNA. D genes are given only for firm matches. A clone size is listed for some rows: how often the clone was seen (once, few, many), or a class if it is expanded.

clone_size: NA
j_call: TRBJ2-5
cdr3_length: 15
d_call: NA
v_call: TRBV6-5
cdr3_aa: CASSPPLEAQETQYF
cdr3_nt: TGTGCCAGCAGCCCGCCCCTGGAGGCACAAGAGACCCAGTACTTC

clone_size: NA
j_call: TRBJ1-6
cdr3_length: 14
d_call: TRBD1
v_call: TRBV6-5
cdr3_aa: CASSSGQGPAPLHF
cdr3_nt: TGTGCCAGCAGTTCCGGACAGGGGCCGGCACCCCTCCACTTT

clone_size: NA
j_call: TRBJ2-1
cdr3_length: 17
d_call: TRBD1
v_call: TRBV2
cdr3_aa: CASSTLPGQGAWNEQFF
cdr3_nt: TGTGCCAGCAGTACTCTCCCTGGACAGGGGGCATGGAATGAGCAGTTCTTC

clone_size: few
j_call: TRBJ2-1
cdr3_length: 13
d_call: NA
v_call: TRBV12-5
cdr3_aa: CASGLAGIDEQFF
cdr3_nt: TGTGCTAGTGGTTTGGCAGGGATCGATGAGCAGTTCTTC

clone_size: NA
j_call: TRBJ1-1
cdr3_length: 15
d_call: NA
v_call: TRBV6-5
cdr3_aa: CASSSLGAGNTEAFF
cdr3_nt: TGTGCCAGCAGTTCTCTGGGGGCAGGGAACACTGAAGCTTTCTTT

clone_size: once
j_call: TRBJ1-5
cdr3_length: 21
d_call: NA
v_call: TRBV12-5
cdr3_aa: CASGLVPKPGSDGGSNQPQHF
cdr3_nt: TGTGCTAGTGGTTTGGTACCGAAACCCGGTTCAGATGGAGGAAGCAATCAGCCCCAGCATTTT

clone_size: few
j_call: TRBJ1-2
cdr3_length: 19
d_call: NA
v_call: TRBV21-1
cdr3_aa: CASSKGRGFRGQGDYGYTF
cdr3_nt: TGTGCCAGCAGCAAAGGTCGGGGATTTAGGGGACAGGGAGACTATGGCTACACCTTC

clone_size: few
j_call: TRBJ2-2
cdr3_length: 13
d_call: NA
v_call: TRBV7-2
cdr3_aa: CASSLWGAGELFF
cdr3_nt: TGTGCCAGCAGCTTATGGGGGGCCGGGGAGCTGTTTTTT

clone_size: NA
j_call: TRBJ1-5
cdr3_length: 13
d_call: NA
v_call: TRBV12-3/TRBV12-4
cdr3_aa: CATRVGPNQPQHF
cdr3_nt: TGTGCCACCCGAGTGGGCCCCAATCAGCCCCAGCATTTT

clone_size: once
j_call: TRBJ1-1
cdr3_length: 14
d_call: NA
v_call: TRBV19
cdr3_aa: CASSAGPADTEAFF
cdr3_nt: TGTGCCAGTAGTGCCGGCCCAGCGGACACTGAAGCTTTCTTT

clone_size: NA
j_call: TRBJ2-2
cdr3_length: 15
d_call: NA
v_call: TRBV6-4
cdr3_aa: CASSDSGLDTGELFF
cdr3_nt: TGTGCCAGCAGTGATTCGGGGTTGGACACCGGGGAGCTGTTTTTT

clone_size: once
j_call: TRBJ2-1
cdr3_length: 15
d_call: TRBD1
v_call: TRBV19
cdr3_aa: CASHTRTGGKVEQFF
cdr3_nt: TGTGCCAGTCATACGAGGACAGGGGGGAAGGTTGAGCAGTTCTTC

clone_size: NA
j_call: TRBJ1-1
cdr3_length: 14
d_call: TRBD1
v_call: TRBV6-5
cdr3_aa: CASKGGLGNTEAFF
cdr3_nt: TGTGCCAGCAAAGGGGGCCTAGGGAACACTGAAGCTTTCTTT